This T cell receptor (beta chain) was recorded in a study of blood T cell repertoires in COVID-19. Study as a whole: Both acute and convalescent COVID-19 samples were obtained from the United States, Italy and Spain. Sample material is recorded as cDNA or gDNA derived from T cells, B-cell-depleted T cells, or PBMCs.

CDR1 is KGHDR and CDR2 is SFDVKD in the germline V gene. V shed 9 bases, J shed 6 bases, and the junction held 5 bases outside the gene matches. The CDR3 sequence is 13 residues long. Patients of the Seattle cohort, enrolled during active infection, were followed longitudinally. Per the original data handling: Cell counts per sample came from amplifying reference gene primers. Clones were sequenced by immunoSEQ multiplex PCR, and TCRdb holds only the in-frame ones, with some missing. The V and J calls and the clone size are those of that table, but D and trimming were determined from the DNA. The data show over 70,000 clones, about 83% seen once.

The receptor was isolated from a man aged 65 to 79 with COVID-19, enrolled during active disease. The rearrangement links TRBV24-1 to TRBJ1-4; 8 positions match TRBD1. The specimen sequenced was peripheral blood. The CDR3 reads CATASGQDEKLFF. The CDR3 bases are TGTGCCACCGCCTCGGGACAGGATGAAAAACTGTTTTTT.